This entry features one T cell receptor beta chain sequence. The target of this receptor is not known. Per-base qualities were not stored, and no clone one base away is much larger. The collaborating institutions used their own protocols to collect whole blood in K2EDTA tubes. For TCRbeta analysis, collaborator samples were shipped as frozen whole blood, as isolated PBMCs, or as DNA extracted from either sample type. The immunoSEQ Assay, a bias-controlled multiplex PCR, was used to amplify TCRbeta CDR3 regions from genomic DNA. From the authors' description of their analysis: Nucleated cell counts per sample were estimated from amplification of reference gene primers within the assay. To quantify the absolute abundance of each unique TCRbeta CDR3 rearrangement, sequence reads were collapsed and filtered. For each sample, productive Simpson clonality was calculated by taking the square root of Simpson's diversity index across productive rearrangements. This immuneACCESS table, as held by TCRdb, lists in-frame sequences with V and J called but not all clones. Of the missing ones, under half trace to an unresolved V gene in checked studies; the others have no known cause. Clone size and V and J calls were adopted from that table, with D and trimming inferred from the DNA. The sample yields 140,000 to 150,000 clones; approximately 84% were counted once. Clones ranked in the top ten supply around 4.8% of the sample.

This record comes from a study of blood T cell repertoires in COVID-19 (dated by TCRdb to the early 2020s). Describing the broader study: Collaborator samples came from the United States, Italy and Spain and covered acute and convalescent phases of COVID-19. The material from the prospective study consisted of cDNA or gDNA derived from T cells, B-cell-depleted T cells, or PBMCs. Subjects who had been exposed to COVID-19, were actively infected with it, or had recovered from it provided the deeply sampled blood TCRbeta repertoires that made up the dataset. The repertoires were made available in a free public database intended to serve as a resource for research on the immune response to SARS-CoV-2. Samples came from the ongoing ImmuneRACE study (first 160 participants) plus 1,254 subjects from 6 global collaborators. A de-identified subject ID, COVID-19 status, age in years and sex were almost always included in the sample metadata. Where available, HLA class I and class II types were taken from metadata supplied by the sample provider and were not determined by assay-based typing.

The CDR3 has 11 amino acids, counting the end cysteine and phenylalanine. Only CDR3 DNA remains: 33 bases, in frame from the first base. Trimming costs V 5 bases and J 5 bases, and their ends lie 8 bases apart. CDR1 DFQATT and CDR2 SNEGSKA were looked up in the germline V gene (reference sequence). Points the paper makes about the study in general: Clinical and demographic metadata were provided uncurated, with the amount varying by source and participant.

The chain links TRBV20-1 with TRBJ2-3; the D gene cannot be resolved reliably. Specimen: peripheral blood. The receptor was isolated from a human donor in a cohort sampled during active COVID-19. The CDR3 protein is CSAPSVDTQYF. In nucleotide form, the sequence is TGCAGTGCTCCGAGCGTAGATACGCAGTATTTT.